The subject of this entry is one TCR beta chain. Antigen unknown. There were TCR beta CDR3 regions amplified from RNA transcripts. The primer set for the first-round RT-PCR of the TCR CDR3 was HTBI. TCRdb itself ran the multiplex PCR reads through MiXCR, one entry per CDR3 protein. Of roughly 500,000 distinct CDR3 sequences listed, about 15% are singletons. This record comes from a study of T cells in Graves' hyperthyroidism and ophthalmopathy. Study background: The authors collected peripheral blood at initial diagnosis, before any treatment. Whole-study findings and limits: Expanded thyroid clonotypes (above 0.001) were mostly also found in blood.

V was trimmed by 2 bases and J by 4 bases, leaving 6 bases between them. Per the germline V gene, CDR1 is MNHEY and CDR2 is SVGEGT. CDR3 length: 14 amino acids. This clonotype originated in a woman aged 25 to 39 with Graves' ophthalmopathy. Sequencing was performed on blood. The chain is built from TRBV6-2 or TRBV6-3 and TRBJ2-6; D uncertain. CDR3: CASSYGSGANVLTF. The CDR3 coding sequence is TGTGCCAGCAGTTACGGCTCCGGGGCCAACGTCCTGACTTTC.